A single TCR beta chain is shown here with its context. Germline CDR1 SGHRS, CDR2 YFSETQ. The CDR3 is made up of 14 amino acids. Between the trimmed V and J ends, which lost 4 bases and 3 bases, there was a span of 13 bases. TCRdb redid the clone calls on the PCR reads using MiXCR. The data show around 6,100 clones, just under 30% seen once. Until they underwent thyroid surgery, no patient had received any treatment. This sample was taken from a study of metastatic and nonmetastatic thyroid tumors. V usage is TRBV5-1 and J usage is TRBJ1-1, with D perhaps TRBD1 (5 bases). Sequencing was done on a sample of adjacent normal tissue. This TCR came from a female donor with papillary thyroid cancer or a benign thyroid nodule (not recorded which). Some clones in this sample may be carry-over from other donors' samples. In DNA, the CDR3 is TGCGCCAGCAGCGAGACAGACTCATACACTGAAGCTTTCTTT. Translating gives CASSETDSYTEAFF.